The 30 T cell receptor beta chains presented below share a single source sample, sequenced in a study of blood T cell repertoires in COVID-19. The protocol was immunoSEQ multiplex PCR, while the TCRdb copy is restricted to in-frame clones and leaves out a portion. The sample has 30,000 to 45,000 clones; 78% are singletons. Input material: peripheral blood. These TCRs come from a man aged 55 to 69 with acute or convalescent COVID-19.

The chain couples TRBV15 to TRBJ2-6; TRBD2 might be the D (5 bases). The V and J ends lost 3 bases and 3 bases respectively, with 6 bases between them. The CDR3 totals 14 residues. The germline CDR1 and CDR2 sequences are LNHNV and YYDKDF (reference sequence). CDR3 sequence: CATSSGGGANVLTF. The CDR3 coding sequence is TGTGCCACCAGCAGTGGAGGTGGGGCCAACGTCCTGACTTTC.

V gene TRBV7-8 combines with J gene TRBJ1-1, with D possibly TRBD1 on 5 matching bases. V gave up 4 bases and J gave up 0 bases, with 12 bases separating them. In germline, CDR1 is SGHVS, CDR2 FQNEAQ. This CDR3 has 15 amino acids. This chain's CDR3 is CASSSRAEMNTEAFF. The CDR3 DNA is TGTGCCAGCAGCTCCAGGGCGGAAATGAACACTGAAGCTTTCTTT.

This clone was detected only a few times. The genes are TRBV4-2 and TRBJ1-5; maybe TRBD1 (6 bases). With 1 base removed from V and 5 bases from J, the gap between germline ends came to 12 bases. The germline gives CDR1 LGHNA, CDR2 YNFKEQ. The CDR3 runs 15 residues. The CDR3 reads CASSQVGGLDQPQHF. The CDR3 coding sequence is TGTGCCAGCAGCCAAGTAGGGGGTTTAGATCAGCCCCAGCATTTT.

This chain uses TRBV4-1 with TRBJ1-2; 7 nucleotides line up with TRBD1. There are 13 residues in the CDR3. V gave up 3 bases and J gave up 10 bases; unmatched junction bases: 8. The V gene's germline CDR1 is MGHRA and CDR2 YSYEKL. CDR3 bases: TGCGCCAGCAGCCAGCCCCGACAGGGTTCCTACACCTTC. Translated, it gives CASSQPRQGSYTF.

This chain connects TRBV7-9 to TRBJ2-6, with 9 bases that match TRBD1. CDR1 SEHNR and CDR2 FQNEAQ come from the germline V gene (reference sequence). V gave up 4 bases and J gave up 13 bases; unmatched junction bases: 14. This CDR3 has 16 amino acids. The CDR3 spells CASSSPTGGPTVVLTF. As DNA, the CDR3 is TGTGCCAGCAGCTCTCCGACAGGGGGTCCGACGGTTGTCCTGACTTTC.

The rearrangement uses TRBV6-6 and TRBJ2-1; 14 bases are shared with TRBD2. The CDR3 has 20 amino acids. V shed 6 bases, J shed 1 base, and the junction held 14 bases outside the gene matches. Germline CDR1 and CDR2: MNHNY and SVGAGI (reference sequence). CDR3 protein: CASSRAPGLAGEGSYNEQFF. The CDR3 DNA is TGTGCCAGCAGCCGAGCTCCGGGACTAGCGGGAGAAGGTTCCTACAATGAGCAGTTCTTC.

The J gene is TRBJ2-2, the V gene TRBV6-1; no clear D. The CDR3 spans 15 residues. Germline CDR1 MNHNS, CDR2 SASEGT. The V end was cut by 1 base, the J end by 7 bases, with 13 bases between. The CDR3 reads CASSEGVWQRGELFF. CDR3 nucleotide sequence: TGTGCCAGCAGTGAAGGTGTATGGCAGCGCGGGGAGCTGTTTTTT.

This chain uses TRBV5-1 with TRBJ2-2; 8 nucleotides agree with TRBD1. The V and J ends lost 7 bases and 5 bases, in that order; junction bases with no gene match: 4. Looked up from germline, CDR1 is SGHRS and CDR2 is YFSETQ. The CDR3 is 13 residues long. CDR3 sequence: CASHTGGTGELFF. CDR3 nucleotide sequence: TGCGCCAGCCACACAGGGGGGACCGGGGAGCTGTTTTTT.

The CDR3 loop reads CASSLRQGTYEQYF. The CDR3 bases are TGTGCCAGCAGCTTAAGACAGGGGACCTACGAGCAGTACTTC. The chain has TRBV7-2 and TRBJ2-7; 8 positions match TRBD1. This CDR3 contains 14 residues. Germline CDR1 is SGHTA and CDR2 is FQGNSA. J was trimmed by 2 bases and V by 2 bases; bases with no gene match: 2.

CDR3: CASSLSSGRGETQYF. For the CDR3, the DNA is TGCGCCAGCAGCCTGTCTAGCGGGAGGGGAGAGACCCAGTACTTC. The gene calls are TRBV10-2 and TRBJ2-5, with 12 bases aligning to TRBD2. After removal of 6 bases from V and 4 bases from J, the junction contained 6 bases not matched to a gene. CDR1 and CDR2 from the germline V gene are WSHSY and SAAADI. The CDR3 spans 15 residues.

V usage is TRBV19 and J usage is TRBJ1-1, with D tentatively TRBD1 (6 bases). The CDR3 consists of 14 residues. Trimming removed 6 bases from V and 2 bases from J, with 13 bases in between. Per the germline V gene, CDR1 is LNHDA and CDR2 is SQIVND (reference sequence). The CDR3 nucleotides are TGTGCCAGTAGGTTACAGGGATCAAACACTGAAGCTTTCTTT. This translates into CASRLQGSNTEAFF.

The chain employs TRBV5-1 and TRBJ2-7; 8 bases map to TRBD2. From germline, CDR1 is SGHRS and CDR2 YFSETQ. With V trimmed by 0 bases and J by 0 bases, 5 bases remained unmatched. This CDR3 is built from 16 residues. CDR3 DNA: TGCGCCAGCAGCTTGGTAGCGGGACCTTTCTCCTACGAGCAGTACTTC. Protein sequence: CASSLVAGPFSYEQYF.

The rearrangement joins TRBV7-2 to TRBJ1-4, with TRBD1 matching 7 bases. Per germline, CDR1 SGHTA and CDR2 FQGNSA. V was pared by 4 bases and J by 7 bases, with 18 bases of the junction left unmatched. The CDR3 has 18 residues. The CDR3 loop is CASSSQIPVGGVGEKLFF. As DNA, the CDR3 is TGTGCCAGCAGCTCCCAAATCCCGGTAGGGGGCGTTGGTGAAAAACTGTTTTTT.

This clone occurred a few times. J is TRBJ2-5 and V is TRBV4-1; D is perhaps TRBD2 (6 bases). The CDR3 has 16 residues. Trimming took off 4 bases at V and 5 bases at J, with 20 bases between the two ends. CDR1 and CDR2 from the germline V gene are MGHRA and YSYEKL. The CDR3 DNA sequence: TGCGCCAGCAGCCCAAGGGACTCAAGTCTGTCGGAGACCCAGTACTTC. It is translated as CASSPRDSSLSETQYF.

This clone has just one count. The chain links TRBV5-1 to TRBJ2-7, with 8 nucleotides matching TRBD1. Germline V CDR1 and CDR2: SGHRS, YFSETQ. With 1 base clipped from V and 1 base from J, the junction kept 4 bases outside the gene matches. The CDR3 sequence is 15 residues long. The CDR3 here is CASSLIGTGSYEQYF. In DNA form, the CDR3 reads TGCGCCAGCAGCTTGATTGGGACAGGATCCTACGAGCAGTACTTC. Combining the CDR3 with reference TRBV5-1 and TRBJ2-7 gives the whole variable domain KAGVTQTPRYLIKTRGQQVTLSCSPISGHRSVSWYQQTPGQGLQFLFEYFSETQRNKGNFPGRFSGRQFSNSRSEMNVSTLELGDSALYLCASSLIGTGSYEQYFGPGTRLTVT.

The CDR3 spells CASTQGRESSYNEQFF. The CDR3 DNA reads as TGTGCCAGCACCCAGGGGAGGGAAAGCTCCTACAATGAGCAGTTCTTC. This sequence joins TRBV3-1 (or the pseudogene TRBV3-2) and TRBJ2-1, with a weak D call TRBD2 (7 bases). Trimming took 7 bases from V and 0 from J, leaving 16 bases between them. In germline, CDR1 is LGHDT, CDR2 YNNKEL (reference sequence). CDR3 length: 16 residues.

This clone has a single count. The chain is built from TRBV5-6 and TRBJ2-5; D is perhaps TRBD1 (5 bases). This CDR3 contains 15 residues. Germline CDR1 reads SGHDT; CDR2 reads YYEEEE. V dropped 1 base and J dropped 2 bases, with 12 bases sitting between them. This CDR3 reads CASSLPPGLQETQYF. The CDR3 DNA reads TGTGCCAGCAGCTTGCCGCCAGGGTTGCAAGAGACCCAGTACTTC.

The V gene is TRBV5-1, the J gene TRBJ1-1; D unclear. Trimming shortened V by 5 bases and J by 3 bases, and 17 bases separated the two germline ends. Per germline, CDR1 SGHRS and CDR2 YFSETQ. The CDR3 runs 15 residues. The CDR3 nucleotides read TGCGCCAGCAGTTCTTCACCTGCTTCGGACACTGAAGCTTTCTTT. Encoded protein: CASSSSPASDTEAFF. The full variable domain, its missing parts supplied by reference TRBV5-1 and TRBJ1-1, is KAGVTQTPRYLIKTRGQQVTLSCSPISGHRSVSWYQQTPGQGLQFLFEYFSETQRNKGNFPGRFSGRQFSNSRSEMNVSTLELGDSALYLCASSSSPASDTEAFFGQGTRLTVV.

The chain couples TRBV13 to TRBJ1-2; possible D gene TRBD1, 6 bases. The CDR3 sequence is 14 residues long. Germline-derived CDR1 and CDR2 are PRHDT and FYEKMQ (reference sequence). Trimming left V 4 bases short and J 4 bases short, with 13 bases between. CDR3 region: CASSSGQSFYGYTF. The CDR3 bases are TGTGCCAGCAGCTCAGGACAGAGCTTCTATGGCTACACCTTC.

The genes are TRBV15 and TRBJ1-2; 9 bases fit TRBD1. Germline assignment: CDR1 LNHNV and CDR2 YYDKDF (reference sequence). V lost 5 bases, J lost 7 bases, and 2 bases stayed unmatched. The CDR3 is made up of 12 amino acids. The CDR3 spells CATSDRGFGYTF. CDR3 DNA: TGTGCCACCAGCGACAGGGGGTTTGGCTACACCTTC.

The genes are TRBV7-2 and TRBJ2-3; TRBD2 matches at 10 bases. Germline trimming cut 2 bases from V and 2 bases from J; bases unmatched to any gene: 13. CDR1 and CDR2 from the germline V gene are SGHTA and FQGNSA. The CDR3 is 19 amino acids. CDR3 coding DNA: TGTGCCAGCAGCTTAAATTTAGGGACTAGCGTCGTTGACACAGATACGCAGTATTTT. As protein: CASSLNLGTSVVDTDTQYF.

The rearrangement links TRBV10-3 to TRBJ2-2; 10 nucleotides line up with TRBD1. Germline V gene sequence: CDR1 ENHRY, CDR2 SYGVKD. V lost 6 bases and J lost 7; bases outside the gene matches: 8. The CDR3 is 15 amino acids. The chain's CDR3 is CAIRPGTGVGGELFF. The CDR3 nucleotides are TGTGCCATCAGGCCGGGGACAGGGGTTGGCGGGGAGCTGTTTTTT.

This clone was seen more than once but under ten times. The chain employs TRBV7-6 and TRBJ1-5, with D hard to call. Looked up from germline, CDR1 is SGHVS and CDR2 is FNYEAQ. The V end lost 2 bases, the J end lost 5 bases, and 7 bases lay between the germline ends. The CDR3 sequence is 13 residues long. Here the CDR3 reads CASSLSRDQPQHF. The CDR3 nucleotides are TGTGCCAGCAGCTTAAGCCGCGATCAGCCCCAGCATTTT.

In its sample, this clone was seen a few times. This chain links TRBV6-1 with TRBJ1-2, with TRBD1 matching over 10 bases. The CDR3 length is 19 residues. Germline V lookup: CDR1 MNHNS, CDR2 SASEGT. Unmatched junction bases numbered 14, after V lost 4 bases and J lost 0 bases. CDR3 sequence: CASSARTGGYDPPNYGYTF. CDR3 coding DNA: TGTGCCAGCAGTGCACGGACAGGGGGTTATGACCCCCCTAACTATGGCTACACCTTC.

This rearrangement joins TRBV6-6 to TRBJ1-2, with 7 bases matching TRBD1. This CDR3 is built from 15 residues. Trimming removed 6 bases from V and 2 bases from J; junction bases left unmatched: 9. The germline V gene encodes CDR1 MNHNY and CDR2 SVGAGI (reference sequence). CDR3 sequence: CASRPQTGQNYGYTF. The CDR3, as DNA: TGTGCCAGCAGACCCCAGACAGGGCAAAACTATGGCTACACCTTC.

The rearrangement uses TRBV7-2 and TRBJ2-7; unclear D gene. This CDR3 has 13 amino acids. Trimming pared 1 base from V and 6 bases from J, leaving 10 bases between. The V gene's germline CDR1 is SGHTA and CDR2 FQGNSA. The CDR3 reads CASSLVWRSEQYF. As DNA, the CDR3 is TGTGCCAGCAGCTTAGTTTGGCGGTCCGAGCAGTACTTC.

The chain employs TRBV7-2 and TRBJ2-5, with D perhaps TRBD1 (5 bases). The CDR3 is 12 amino acids. CDR1 is SGHTA, CDR2 FQGNSA, per germline. V lost 4 bases and J 5 bases, leaving 8 bases between the germline ends. This chain's CDR3 is CASSSTVETQYF. The CDR3 DNA follows: TGTGCCAGCAGCTCGACAGTCGAGACCCAGTACTTC. Complete variable domain (other parts from reference TRBV7-2 and TRBJ2-5): GAGVSQSPSNKVTEKGKDVELRCDPISGHTALYWYRQSLGQGLEFLIYFQGNSAPDKSGLPSDRFSAERTGGSVSTLTIQRTQQEDSAVYLCASSSTVETQYFGPGTRLLVL.

In DNA form, the CDR3 reads TGTGCCAGCAGCTCCCAGGGGGGAGGCACTGAAGCTTTCTTT. This codes for CASSSQGGGTEAFF. The J gene is TRBJ1-1, the V gene TRBV11-1; 7 bases align to TRBD1. V lost 4 bases, J lost 4 bases, and 6 bases stayed unmatched. CDR1 and CDR2 from the germline V gene are SGHAT and FQDESV (reference sequence). This CDR3 is built from 14 residues.

The chain uses TRBV12-3 or TRBV12-4 and TRBJ1-1; D is ambiguous. The V end was cut by 3 bases, the J end by 2 bases, with 7 bases between. This CDR3 is built from 13 residues. The CDR3 loop reads CASSFTANTEAFF. CDR3 DNA sequence: TGTGCCAGCAGTTTTACAGCCAACACTGAAGCTTTCTTT.

This clone was seen more than once but under ten times. The CDR3 is CSVEDDRSNEQFF. DNA for the CDR3: TGCAGCGTTGAAGATGACAGGTCCAATGAGCAGTTCTTC. The J gene is TRBJ2-1, the V gene TRBV29-1; D is perhaps TRBD1 (6 bases). CDR1 is SQVTM and CDR2 is ANQGSEA in the germline V gene. V shed 0 bases and J shed 6 bases, with 9 bases lying between them. This CDR3 is built from 13 residues.